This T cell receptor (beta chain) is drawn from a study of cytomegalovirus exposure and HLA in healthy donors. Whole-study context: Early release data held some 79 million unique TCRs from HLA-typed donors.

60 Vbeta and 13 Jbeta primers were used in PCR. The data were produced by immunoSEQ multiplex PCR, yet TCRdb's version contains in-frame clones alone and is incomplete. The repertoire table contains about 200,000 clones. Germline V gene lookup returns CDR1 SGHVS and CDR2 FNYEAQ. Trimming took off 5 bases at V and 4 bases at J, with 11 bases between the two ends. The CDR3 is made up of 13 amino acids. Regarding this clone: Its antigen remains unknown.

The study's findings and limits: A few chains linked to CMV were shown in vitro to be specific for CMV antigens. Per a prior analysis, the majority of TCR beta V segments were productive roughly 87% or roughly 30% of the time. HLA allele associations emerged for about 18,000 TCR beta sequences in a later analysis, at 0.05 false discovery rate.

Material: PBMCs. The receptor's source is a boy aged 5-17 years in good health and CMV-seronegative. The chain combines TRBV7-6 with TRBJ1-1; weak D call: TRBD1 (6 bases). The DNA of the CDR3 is TGTGCCAGCAGCATGACAGGAGTCACTGAAGCTTTCTTT. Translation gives CASSMTGVTEAFF.